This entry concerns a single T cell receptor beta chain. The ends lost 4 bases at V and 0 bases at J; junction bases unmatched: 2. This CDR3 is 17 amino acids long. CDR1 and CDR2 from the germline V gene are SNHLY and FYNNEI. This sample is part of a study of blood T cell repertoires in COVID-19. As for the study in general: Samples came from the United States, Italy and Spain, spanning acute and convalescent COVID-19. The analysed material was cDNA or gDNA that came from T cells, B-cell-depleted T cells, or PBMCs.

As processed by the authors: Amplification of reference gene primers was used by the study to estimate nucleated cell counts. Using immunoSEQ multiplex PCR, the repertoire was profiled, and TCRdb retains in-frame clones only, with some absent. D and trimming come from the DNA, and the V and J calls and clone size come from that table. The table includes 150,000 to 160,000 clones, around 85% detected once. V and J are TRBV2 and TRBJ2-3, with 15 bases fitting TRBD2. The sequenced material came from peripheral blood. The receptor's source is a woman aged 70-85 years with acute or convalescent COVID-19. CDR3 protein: CASSAGLAGGSTDTQYF. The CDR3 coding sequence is TGTGCCAGCAGTGCCGGACTAGCGGGGGGGAGCACAGATACGCAGTATTTT.